This entry is about one T cell receptor beta chain. Sequencing was performed with immunoSEQ multiplex PCR; in TCRdb, only in-frame clones are kept and a portion is missing. In the table there are 100,000 to 150,000 clones, around 92% of which are singletons. The germline gives CDR1 LNHNV, CDR2 YYDKDF (reference sequence). Trimming took off 2 bases at V and 3 bases at J, with 10 bases between the two ends. The CDR3 runs to 14 residues. This entry comes from a study of OX40 agonist ivuxolimab in advanced cancers. This specimen was CD4+ or CD8+ T cells sorted from blood, taken in a trial of the OX40 agonist ivuxolimab. This sequence was found in an adult with an advanced solid tumor such as melanoma, head and neck, liver or kidney cancer. J is TRBJ1-2 and V is TRBV15; the D gene is possibly TRBD1 (6 bases). The CDR3 DNA follows: TGTGCCACCAGCAGAAGGACAGAGGACTATGGCTACACCTTC. Its protein is CATSRRTEDYGYTF.